This T cell receptor (beta chain) was captured in a study of T cells expressing NK-cell markers. TCRdb reprocessed the 5' RACE reads and keeps a single row for each CDR3 protein, giving no DNA. The listing records about 21,000 distinct CDR3 sequences. Germline V gives CDR1 LGHDT, CDR2 YNNKEL (reference sequence). The CDR3 covers 14 residues. This rearrangement joins TRBV3-1 to TRBJ1-1; the TCRdb call, TRBD1, lacks DNA for checking. Sequencing used blood T cells: a sorted CD56 or NKG2C T cell subset, CD4+ or CD8+ T cells, or bulk PBMC T cells (not recorded which). The receptor was derived from a man aged 18 to 69 in good health. CDR3 sequence reads: CASSTGQGATEAFF.